This entry concerns a single T cell receptor beta chain. Its antigen remains unidentified. One base away there is no much larger clone; base qualities are not given. These data come from a study of blood T cell repertoires in COVID-19 (TCRdb year 2020). Broadly, across the study: The collaborator samples originated in the United States, Italy and Spain and spanned the acute and convalescent phases of COVID-19. The prospective study material was composed of cDNA or gDNA derived from T cells, B-cell-depleted T cells, or PBMCs. The dataset comprised deeply sampled blood TCRbeta repertoires from subjects exposed to, actively infected with, or recovered from COVID-19. The repertoires were released in a freely available public database meant as a resource for research on the immune response to SARS-CoV-2. Samples were obtained from the ongoing ImmuneRACE study (first 160 participants) and from about 1,300 subjects provided by 6 global collaborators. The sample metadata nearly always contained a de-identified subject ID, COVID-19 status, age in years and sex. Where HLA class I and class II types were available, the types were taken from metadata supplied by the sample provider, not from assay-based typing.

Paper-wide results and their limitations: How much clinical and demographic metadata was included differed by source and by participant, and the metadata was provided uncurated.

The CDR3, from cysteine to phenylalanine, totals 15 residues. Here the CDR3 DNA is all that survives: 45 bases in frame from base 1. Per the germline V gene, SGHNT is the CDR1 and YENEEA is the CDR2. V and J lose 1 base and 2 bases, and a span of 10 bases separates them. The immunoSEQ Assay, a bias-controlled multiplex PCR, was used to amplify TCRbeta CDR3 regions from genomic DNA. Per the original workflow: The number of nucleated cells in each sample was estimated by amplification of reference gene primers within the assay. To quantify the absolute abundance of each unique TCRbeta CDR3 rearrangement, sequence reads were collapsed and filtered. For each sample, productive Simpson clonality was calculated as the square root of Simpson's diversity index over productive rearrangements. Here the immuneACCESS table is served through TCRdb, limited to in-frame sequences with V and J called. Missing clones are a known gap in these copies; in checked studies unresolved V genes cover under half, and the rest lacks a known reason. The DNA was the basis for D and trimming; V, J and clone size are from that table. For this sample the table gives 200,000 to 300,000 clones, of which 88% were detected only once. Together, the top ten hold 3% to 3.5% of the sample.

In the prospective study, participants were about 18 to 95 years old, resided in 20 to 30 geographic areas of the United States, and were enrolled through a virtual design. In the prospective study, cohorts were assigned on the basis of participant-reported clinical history obtained from a screening survey and a study questionnaire. Exposed participants had been in contact, within 2 weeks of entering the study, with a person who had a PCR-confirmed or clinician-diagnosed case of COVID-19. In the prospective study, mobile phlebotomists collected whole blood, serum and a nasopharyngeal or oropharyngeal swab from each participant. Prospective study participants could optionally give additional blood draws and questionnaires over a roughly two-month period. Before DNA extraction, prospective study blood samples were shipped either frozen or at room temperature.

The sequence derives from a middle-aged woman who had been exposed to COVID-19. The chain was built from TRBV11-3 and TRBJ2-3; TRBD1 is a possible D gene, resting on 6 matching bases. The sequenced sample consisted of PBMCs or T cells enriched from blood (not recorded which). The bases are TGTGCCAGCAGCTTAGGAGGGACACCCACAGATACGCAGTATTTT. Its protein reads: CASSLGGTPTDTQYF.